The TCR beta chain described here comes from a study of neoadjuvant nivolumab and ipilimumab in lung cancer. Notes on this clone: Its antigen is undetermined.

The CDR3 sequence is 12 residues long. V was shortened by 0 bases and J by 12 bases, with 14 bases between the two germline ends. Germline loops: CDR1 GTSNPN, CDR2 SVGIG (reference sequence). Overall study findings and caveats: Blood richness before therapy tracked richness in tumors resected after neoadjuvant therapy. TCR sequencing covered a small number of samples. Resected tumors had greater TCR richness and clonality than uninvolved lung. From pretherapy to surgery, tumor richness and clonality rose with dual therapy.

Generated by immunoSEQ multiplex PCR, the TCRdb table keeps only in-frame clones and is missing some. The sample carries about 23,000 clones, roughly 84% recorded once. The receptor's source is an adult with non-small cell lung cancer. The chain is built from TRBV30 and TRBJ1-2, with D possibly matching TRBD1 (5 bases). Sequenced here: peripheral blood, sampled before neoadjuvant nivolumab, alone or with ipilimumab. The CDR3 spells CAWSVQVGSNTF. CDR3 sequence (DNA): TGTGCCTGGAGTGTACAGGTCGGTTCCAACACCTTC.